The source of this TCR beta chain is a study of cytomegalovirus exposure and HLA in healthy donors. Study context: An early release of data contained about 85 million unique TCRs, which came from HLA-typed donors.

A word on this clone: Its antigen is not known.

PCR involved 60 Vbeta and 13 Jbeta primers. Sequencing used immunoSEQ multiplex PCR; TCRdb keeps in-frame clones, though not all of them. The sample carries under 150,000 clones, roughly 80% recorded once. Per the germline V gene, CDR1 is SGDLS and CDR2 is YYNGEE. CDR3 length: 18 amino acids. V shed 4 bases and J shed 2 bases, with 19 bases lying between them. Regarding the study as a whole: The classifier reportedly diagnosed cytomegalovirus status with high sensitivity and specificity. For most TCR beta V segments, an earlier analysis put the productive rate at about 90% or about 30% of the time. Rare TCR sequences dominated, though some public TCRs recurred in many donors.

The J gene is TRBJ2-6, the V gene TRBV9, with D unclear. The receptor was isolated from a man aged 25 to 40 in good health and CMV-seronegative. Sequenced input: PBMCs. The CDR3 bases are TGTGCCAGCAGCCGCGACTTGGAGTATCCCCCTGGGGCCAACGTCCTGACTTTC. Its protein is CASSRDLEYPPGANVLTF.